This T cell receptor (beta chain) was captured in a study of cytomegalovirus exposure and HLA in healthy donors. Findings of the study overall: In a later analysis, TCR beta V- and J-gene trimming showed a link to a missense DCLRE1C variant. Common viral pathogens were later found to be apparently linked to several of the most significant clusters.

The PCR employed 60 Vbeta primers together with 13 Jbeta primers. Sequencing was performed with immunoSEQ multiplex PCR; in TCRdb, only in-frame clones are kept and a portion is missing. The table has about 110,000 clones, less than 85% seen once. Healthy people donating bone marrow made up the donors. In nominal health when sampled, donors likely had unrecorded immune exposures nonetheless. The CDR3 has 17 residues. Germline loops: CDR1 ENHRY, CDR2 SYGVKD. V shed 10 bases and J shed 1 base, with 20 bases lying between them. Concerning this clone itself: Its target is not known.

The TCR sequence derives from a man between 60 and 75 years old in good health and CMV-seronegative. The sample taken for sequencing was PBMCs. The V and J genes are TRBV10-3 and TRBJ1-6; a possible D gene is TRBD1 (6 bases). CDR3 amino acids: CATPRARGYSYNSPLHF. CDR3 nucleotide sequence: TGTGCCACCCCACGCGCCAGGGGCTATTCCTATAATTCACCCCTCCACTTT.